Each of the 6 T cell receptor beta chains below was sequenced from the same sample in a study of CD8+CD57+ T cells in acquired aplastic anemia (dated by TCRdb to 2016 to 2018). The patients picked for sequencing were ones in whom flow cytometry had shown an expansion of CD8+CD57+ cells. TCRdb shows the sequencer as Illumina HiSeq 2000. Profiling of TCR beta VDJ combinations and CDR3 sequences used genomic DNA as the template. TCRdb ran its own pipeline on the public reads, namely fastp trimming at Q25 and MiXCR clone calling, and kept in-frame beta chains. Each entry is one CDR3 protein sequence, shown with its most common DNA and genes. The sample yields 190,000 or so distinct CDR3 sequences; over 40% were counted once. The ten largest clones represent 1.8% of the sample. The sample taken for sequencing was sorted CD4+, CD8+, or CD8+CD57+ T cells (not recorded which) from PBMCs. The receptors originated from a human donor with aplastic anemia.

This clonotype was observed a few times. This chain uses TRBV10-3 with TRBJ2-5; 13 bases are shared with TRBD2. V lost 6 bases, J lost 4 bases, and 2 bases stayed unmatched. The CDR3 length is 14 residues. Germline V gene lookup returns CDR1 ENHRY and CDR2 SYGVKD. CDR3 nucleotides: TGTGCCATCAGGTGGACTAGCGGGGGAGAGACCCAGTACTTC. Translated, it gives CAIRWTSGGETQYF.

This clonotype occurred many times. V and J are TRBV5-1 and TRBJ2-1; no definite D call. Germline loops: CDR1 SGHRS, CDR2 YFSETQ. With 7 bases removed from V and 2 bases from J, the gap between germline ends came to 7 bases. This CDR3 is 12 amino acids long. CDR3 sequence (DNA): TGCGCCAGCTTTCTAGCCTACAATGAGCAGTTCTTC. Amino acids: CASFLAYNEQFF. The full variable domain, with the rest looked up from reference TRBV5-1 and TRBJ2-1, is KAGVTQTPRYLIKTRGQQVTLSCSPISGHRSVSWYQQTPGQGLQFLFEYFSETQRNKGNFPGRFSGRQFSNSRSEMNVSTLELGDSALYLCASFLAYNEQFFGPGTRLTVL.

This clonotype was recorded at least ten times. This sequence joins TRBV2 and TRBJ2-2; the match to TRBD1 covers 8 bases. Losses at the gene ends were 7 bases for V and 6 bases for J; bases not matched to a gene: 13. This CDR3 has 16 amino acids. Germline CDR1 reads SNHLY; CDR2 reads FYNNEI. Here the CDR3 reads CASTARRTGNSGELFF. In nucleotides, the CDR3 is TGTGCCAGCACCGCACGGCGGACAGGGAATTCCGGGGAGCTGTTTTTT.

As regards this clonotype: Being one base from a much bigger clone, this may be a read error. This rearrangement joins TRBV6-1 to TRBJ1-3; D is possibly TRBD1 (6 bases). CDR3 length equals 16 residues. Germline CDR1 MNHNS, CDR2 SASEGT. CDR3 in amino acids: CASSEVGTHAGNTMYF. DNA of the CDR3: TGTGCCAGCAGTGAAGTGGGGACACATGCAGGAAACACCATGTATTTT.

In this sample, this clonotype turned up many times. The gene calls are TRBV12-3 or TRBV12-4 and TRBJ1-3; D possibly corresponds to TRBD1 (5 bases). V was pared by 3 bases and J by 1 base, with 10 bases between. This CDR3 is built from 15 residues. In DNA form, the CDR3 reads TGTGCCAGCAGTTTTGGGGCTATATCTGGAAACACCATATATTTT. Translation: CASSFGAISGNTIYF.

This clonotype showed up just once. V and J are TRBV19 and TRBJ1-4; D is uncertain. The CDR3 covers 14 residues. Germline CDR1 LNHDA, CDR2 SQIVND (reference sequence). Trimming cost V 3 bases and J 15 bases, with 20 bases left between them. For the CDR3, the DNA is TGTGCCAGTAGTATTTTCGTTGCTGGCAGCGAGATGTTTTTT. Amino acids: CASSIFVAGSEMFF. Using reference TRBV19 and TRBJ1-4 for the parts outside the CDR3, the full variable domain is DGGITQSPKYLFRKEGQNVTLSCEQNLNHDAMYWYRQDPGQGLRLIYYSQIVNDFQKGDIAEGYSVSREKKESFPLTVTSAQKNPTAFYLCASSIFVAGSEMFFGSGTQLSVL.